This T cell receptor (beta chain) comes out of a study of identical twins. TCRdb analysed the 5' RACE reads with MiXCR anew, one entry per CDR3 protein. The data hold around 1.7 million distinct CDR3 sequences, with roughly a third observed a single time. The ends were cut back, 2 bases at V and 6 bases at J, with 17 bases in the middle. Per germline, CDR1 SNHLY and CDR2 FYNNEI. This CDR3 is 16 amino acids long. The clonotype comes from a newborn girl in good health. Sequencing was carried out using cord blood. The V call is TRBV2, the J call TRBJ1-5, with D maybe TRBD1 (5 bases). The CDR3 spells CASSESEQVAGQPQHF. The CDR3, as DNA: TGTGCCAGCAGTGAATCCGAACAGGTGGCGGGTCAGCCCCAGCATTTT. Supplemented by reference TRBV2 and TRBJ1-5, the full variable domain reads EPEVTQTPSHQVTQMGQEVILRCVPISNHLYFYWYRQILGQKVEFLVSFYNNEISEKSEIFDDQFSVERPDGSNFTLKIRSTKLEDSAMYFCASSESEQVAGQPQHFGDGTRLSIL.